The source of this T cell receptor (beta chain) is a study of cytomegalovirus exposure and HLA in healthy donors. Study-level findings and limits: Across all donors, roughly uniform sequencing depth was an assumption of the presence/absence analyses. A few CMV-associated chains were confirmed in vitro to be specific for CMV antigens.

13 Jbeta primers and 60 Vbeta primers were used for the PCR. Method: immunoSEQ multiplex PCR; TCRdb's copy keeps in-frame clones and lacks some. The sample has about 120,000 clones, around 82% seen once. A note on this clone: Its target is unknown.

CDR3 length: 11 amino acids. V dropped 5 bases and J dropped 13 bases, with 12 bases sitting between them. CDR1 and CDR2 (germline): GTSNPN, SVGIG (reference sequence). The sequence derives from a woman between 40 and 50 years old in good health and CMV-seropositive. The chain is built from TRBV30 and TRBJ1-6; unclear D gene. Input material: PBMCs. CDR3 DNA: TGTGCCTGGGGCCCTCTCGTTCCCCTCCACTTT. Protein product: CAWGPLVPLHF. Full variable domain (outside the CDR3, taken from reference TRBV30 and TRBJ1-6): SQTIHQWPATLVQPVGSPLSLECTVEGTSNPNLYWYRQAAGRGLQLLFYSVGIGQISSEVPQNLSASRPQDRQFILSSKKLLLSDSGFYLCAWGPLVPLHFGNGTRLTVT.